This T cell receptor (beta chain) was sequenced during a study of blood T cell repertoires in COVID-19. For the study at large: COVID-19 samples, acute and convalescent, were from the United States, Italy and Spain. PBMCs, B-cell-depleted T cells, or T cells were the source of the cDNA or gDNA that made up the material.

Germline V CDR1 and CDR2: LNHNV, YYDKDF (reference sequence). There are 14 residues in the CDR3. Trimming pared 2 bases from V and 9 bases from J, leaving 14 bases between. Per the original methods: Amplified reference gene primers provided the basis for estimating nucleated cell counts. Measured with immunoSEQ multiplex PCR; TCRdb has only the in-frame clones, and not every one. That table is the source of V, J and clone size, and D and trimming were worked out from the DNA. Of tens of thousands of clones in the sample, around 86% were seen once. The rearrangement uses TRBV15 and TRBJ1-3, with D unresolved. The sequenced sample consisted of peripheral blood. This receptor was taken from a man aged 45-60 years with active COVID-19. CDR3 in DNA: TGTGCCACCAGCAGAATACCTAACGAGGGCACCATATATTTT. Protein sequence: CATSRIPNEGTIYF.